What follows describes a single T cell receptor (beta chain). This sample was taken from a study of shared T cell receptors in the human thymus. CDR3 size: 14 residues. V was trimmed by 4 bases and J by 3 bases, leaving 14 bases between them. Germline assignment: CDR1 SGHTS and CDR2 YDEGEE. TCRdb's table, derived via immunoSEQ multiplex PCR, lists solely in-frame clones and lacks some. The data contain roughly 700,000 clones, around 89% of them singletons. These data also featured in a second study, about human thymus T cells. That work states: Donation was from healthy Finnish infants who were having corrective surgery that addressed congenital heart defects. Thymus pieces cut out during corrective heart surgery were the tissue that was used. Gene usage (both V and J) appeared biased in thymic and blood repertoires.

Sequencing used thymocytes. The rearrangement links TRBV5-8 to TRBJ2-7, with D tentatively TRBD1 (6 bases). This TCR was sampled from a boy in the first two years of life with a congenital heart defect. CDR3 sequence: CASSNYRDNYEQYF. As DNA, the CDR3 is TGTGCCAGCAGCAACTACCGGGACAACTACGAGCAGTACTTC. The full variable domain, with the rest looked up from reference TRBV5-8 and TRBJ2-7, is EAGVTQSPTHLIKTRGQQATLRCSPISGHTSVYWYQQALGLGLQFLLWYDEGEERNRGNFPPRFSGRQFPNYSSELNVNALELEDSALYLCASSNYRDNYEQYFGPGTRLTVT.